This is a list of T cell receptor beta chains from one sample in a study of cytomegalovirus exposure and HLA in healthy donors. Sequenced by immunoSEQ multiplex PCR; TCRdb stores in-frame clones only, minus some. Altogether under 200,000 clones are present, roughly 79% being singletons, with the ten largest covering less than 2%. The sequencing sample was made of PBMCs. Source of these receptors: a man aged 40-50 years in good health and CMV-seronegative. The CDR3 runs from the conserved cysteine through the conserved F or W. Each record gives: V gene, D gene, J gene, clone size, CDR3 protein, CDR3 DNA. A D gene is named only where the DNA matches it firmly. Part of the rows lack a size; the others show once, few, many or a class for expanded clones.

>TRBV7-6|TRBD2|TRBJ2-5|NA
CASSLGLAGGIQETQYF
TGTGCCAGCAGTCTAGGACTAGCGGGAGGGATACAAGAGACCCAGTACTTC
>TRBV5-1|TRBD2|TRBJ2-3|NA
CASSLEVGLATDTQYF
TGCGCCAGCAGCTTGGAAGTGGGACTAGCTACAGATACGCAGTATTTT
>TRBV30|NA|TRBJ1-1|NA
CAWTRVTEAFF
TGTGCCTGGACCAGGGTGACTGAAGCTTTCTTT
>TRBV27|NA|TRBJ1-1|few
CASSFYRTNTEAFF
TGTGCCAGCAGTTTTTACAGGACGAACACTGAAGCTTTCTTT
>TRBV20-1|NA|TRBJ2-7|NA
CSTLRAGEQYF
TGCAGTACTCTTAGGGCGGGCGAGCAGTACTTC
>TRBV2|TRBD2|TRBJ2-1|NA
CSGGEYNEQFF
TGTTCGGGGGGGGAATACAATGAGCAGTTCTTC
>TRBV2|TRBD1|TRBJ1-1|NA
CASSLSGGNTEAFF
TGTGCCAGCAGTTTATCAGGGGGGAACACTGAAGCTTTCTTT
>TRBV11-2|NA|TRBJ1-2|NA
CASSSSADRPGAGTF
TGTGCCAGCAGCTCCTCTGCAGACAGACCCGGTGCTGGAACCTTC
>TRBV29-1|NA|TRBJ1-1|NA
CSVQAGVNTEAFF
TGCAGTGTTCAGGCAGGGGTGAACACTGAAGCTTTCTTT
>TRBV7-9|TRBD1|TRBJ1-2|once
CASSPADRAYTF
TGTGCCAGCAGCCCGGCCGACAGGGCCTACACCTTC
>TRBV7-6|TRBD2|TRBJ2-2|NA
CASDPGGLAGTGELFF
TGTGCCAGCGACCCAGGTGGACTAGCGGGGACCGGGGAGCTGTTTTTT
>TRBV7-6|NA|TRBJ2-2|NA
CASSLGFDKDTGELFF
TGTGCCAGCAGCTTAGGCTTCGACAAAGACACCGGGGAGCTGTTTTTT
>TRBV7-3|NA|TRBJ2-3|NA
CASSYRQTTDTQYF
TGTGCCAGCAGCTACCGACAGACCACAGATACGCAGTATTTT
>TRBV2|NA|TRBJ2-3|NA
CASRLPDTDTQYF
TGTGCCAGCAGACTACCCGACACAGATACGCAGTATTTT
>TRBV18|TRBD1|TRBJ1-6|NA
CASSPTSGTGTSPLHF
TGTGCCAGCTCACCAACCTCCGGGACAGGGACTTCACCCCTCCACTTT
>TRBV9|TRBD1|TRBJ1-2|NA
CASSFRTGHNYGYTF
TGTGCCAGCAGCTTCCGGACAGGTCATAACTATGGCTACACCTTC
>TRBV5-1|NA|TRBJ1-1|NA
CASSLMGHGTEAFF
TGCGCCAGCAGCTTGATGGGACATGGCACTGAAGCTTTCTTT
>TRBV7-3|TRBD1|TRBJ2-5|NA
CASSLTPGQGETQYF
TGTGCCAGCAGCTTAACCCCCGGACAGGGAGAGACCCAGTACTTC
>TRBV18|NA|TRBJ1-1|NA
CASSPKGETEAFF
TGTGCCAGCTCACCGAAGGGGGAGACTGAAGCTTTCTTT
>TRBV7-3|TRBD2|TRBJ2-3|NA
CASSSGLAGVTDTQYF
TGTGCCAGCAGCTCGGGACTAGCGGGGGTCACAGATACGCAGTATTTT
>TRBV19|NA|TRBJ2-5|once
CASSIDLTVTQYF
TGTGCCAGTAGTATAGATCTTACAGTGACCCAGTACTTC
>TRBV18|NA|TRBJ1-1|NA
CASSQGVKNTEAFF
TGTGCCAGCTCACAGGGAGTGAAGAACACTGAAGCTTTCTTT
>TRBV19|NA|TRBJ1-1|NA
CASSRQNMNTEAFF
TGTGCCAGTAGTAGACAGAACATGAACACTGAAGCTTTCTTT
>TRBV5-1|TRBD2|TRBJ2-7|NA
CASRWDGLAIYEQYF
TGCGCCAGCAGGTGGGATGGACTAGCAATCTACGAGCAGTACTTC
>TRBV5-1|TRBD2|TRBJ2-4|NA
CASSLGGRGDSQYF
TGCGCCAGCAGCTTGGGAGGGAGGGGAGACAGTCAGTACTTC
>TRBV27|NA|TRBJ1-2|NA
CASSYRQNYGYTF
TGTGCCAGCAGTTACCGACAGAACTATGGCTACACCTTC
>TRBV6-5|TRBD1|TRBJ1-2|NA
CASSTSETGYGYTF
TGTGCCAGCAGTACCTCCGAGACAGGGTACGGCTACACCTTC
>TRBV6-5|TRBD1|TRBJ1-2|NA
CASSTLGQGADGYTF
TGTGCCAGCAGTACCCTGGGACAGGGGGCAGATGGCTACACCTTC
>TRBV30|NA|TRBJ1-3|NA
CAWSVLSGPVDTIYF
TGTGCCTGGAGTGTACTCAGCGGGCCCGTAGACACCATATATTTT
>TRBV30|TRBD2|TRBJ2-3|NA
CAWSPGGSLRDTQYF
TGTGCCTGGAGTCCGGGCGGGAGCTTACGGGATACGCAGTATTTT
>TRBV11-2|TRBD1|TRBJ2-7|NA
CASSARDRETTQYF
TGTGCCAGCAGCGCCCGGGACAGGGAGACAACACAGTACTTC
>TRBV27|NA|TRBJ2-7|NA
CASSPRAPALEQYF
TGTGCCAGCAGCCCTCGAGCGCCCGCCCTCGAGCAGTACTTC
>TRBV19|NA|TRBJ1-1|NA
CASSSGGPEAFF
TGTGCCAGTAGTAGCGGGGGTCCTGAAGCTTTCTTT
>TRBV4-1|TRBD2|TRBJ2-7|NA
CASSQESLAGGQYEQYF
TGCGCCAGCAGCCAAGAATCCCTAGCGGGAGGACAATACGAGCAGTACTTC
>TRBV4-1|TRBD2|TRBJ2-1|NA
CASSHPGLAGLYNEQFF
TGCGCCAGCAGCCACCCTGGACTAGCGGGGCTTTACAATGAGCAGTTCTTC
>TRBV7-2|NA|TRBJ1-1|NA
CASSPSGVNTEAFF
TGTGCCAGCAGCCCCTCGGGGGTGAACACTGAAGCTTTCTTT
>TRBV7-2|NA|TRBJ1-2|once
CASSLAQDSHYGYTF
TGTGCCAGCAGCTTAGCGCAGGACAGCCACTATGGCTACACCTTC
>TRBV27|NA|TRBJ2-1|NA
CASHGPEGEQFF
TGTGCCAGCCACGGACCTGAGGGTGAGCAGTTCTTC
>TRBV6-1|TRBD1|TRBJ2-7|NA
CAANPPGQKYEQYF
TGTGCCGCAAACCCACCGGGACAGAAGTACGAGCAGTACTTC
>TRBV30|NA|TRBJ1-1|once
CAWSPPFRVPEAFF
TGTGCCTGGAGTCCTCCATTCAGGGTACCTGAAGCTTTCTTT
>TRBV5-8|NA|TRBJ1-2|few
CARSPGRGVNYGYTF
TGTGCCAGAAGTCCCGGGAGAGGGGTAAACTATGGCTACACCTTC
>TRBV19|NA|TRBJ1-1|NA
CASSMGRLSTEAFF
TGTGCCAGTAGTATGGGCAGGTTGAGTACTGAAGCTTTCTTT
>TRBV5-1|TRBD2|TRBJ2-1|NA
CASSRGLAGVVEQFF
TGCGCCAGCAGCCGGGGACTAGCGGGAGTCGTTGAGCAGTTCTTC
>TRBV6-6|TRBD2|TRBJ2-7|NA
CASSYSSGRDRYEQYF
TGTGCCAGCAGTTACTCAAGCGGGAGGGACAGGTACGAGCAGTACTTC
>TRBV16|NA|TRBJ2-7|few
CASSQWSGRRVEQYF
TGTGCCAGCAGCCAATGGTCCGGGAGACGCGTCGAGCAGTACTTC